These 9 T cell receptor beta chains were sequenced from one sample in a study of T cell responses to AZD1222 COVID-19 vaccine. Some clones are missing from TCRdb's copy, which holds only in-frame ones; the method was immunoSEQ multiplex PCR. The repertoire holds some 97,000 clones, about 89% seen once, with 4% to 4.5% in the top ten. The input for sequencing was peripheral blood, taken on day 0 of MenACWY control vaccination. These receptors came from an adult in good health.

This chain uses TRBV4-2 with TRBJ1-2; 8 nucleotides line up with TRBD1. Germline trimming cut 0 bases from V and 5 bases from J; bases unmatched to any gene: 8. Germline V gives CDR1 LGHNA, CDR2 YNFKEQ. CDR3 length equals 16 residues. In nucleotides, the CDR3 is TGTGCCAGCAGCCAAGATCTAGGGCAGGGGGCTTATGGCTACACCTTC. Translation: CASSQDLGQGAYGYTF.

CDR3 nucleotides: TGTGCCAGTAGTATAGACCACAGGGCAAACACTGAAGCTTTCTTT. It codes for CASSIDHRANTEAFF. This chain joins TRBV19 and TRBJ1-1, with D maybe TRBD1 (6 bases). The germline V and J ends were trimmed by 0 bases and 2 bases, with 10 bases remaining between them. Germline V gene lookup returns CDR1 LNHDA and CDR2 SQIVND (reference sequence). The CDR3 totals 15 residues.

This chain uses TRBV3-1 (or the pseudogene TRBV3-2) with TRBJ2-3, with TRBD2 matching over 8 bases. CDR3 size: 14 residues. CDR1 LGHDT and CDR2 YNNKEL come from the germline V gene (reference sequence). The J segment lost 5 bases and the V segment lost 1 base, leaving 2 bases of the junction unmatched. The CDR3 region has the DNA TGTGCCAGCAGCCAAGTACTAGCGGAAGATACGCAGTATTTT. As protein: CASSQVLAEDTQYF.

This sequence joins TRBV27 and TRBJ2-3; possible D gene TRBD2, 6 bases. Trimming shortened V by 2 bases and J by 1 base, and 22 bases separated the two germline ends. Per germline, CDR1 MNHEY and CDR2 SMNVEV (reference sequence). The CDR3 length is 19 residues. The CDR3 region has the DNA TGTGCCAGCAGTTTAGGGGTTCTCCGCCTGCGGGGTTGCACAGATACGCAGTATTTT. Translated, it gives CASSLGVLRLRGCTDTQYF.

J is TRBJ2-4 and V is TRBV10-3, with D perhaps matching TRBD1 (6 bases). There are 16 residues in the CDR3. Between the trimmed V and J ends, which lost 6 bases and 0 bases, there was a span of 15 bases. The germline V gene encodes CDR1 ENHRY and CDR2 SYGVKD. CDR3 amino acids: CAISPEGGLAKNIQYF. The CDR3 region has the DNA TGTGCCATCAGCCCGGAAGGGGGTCTAGCCAAAAACATTCAGTACTTC.

The chain has TRBV2 and TRBJ2-1, with 8 positions matching TRBD1. Germline-derived CDR1 and CDR2 are SNHLY and FYNNEI. The CDR3 is 15 amino acids. V lost 6 bases and J lost 0; bases outside the gene matches: 4. CDR3 nucleotides: TGTGCCAGCAGGGCCACAGGGGGCTCCTACAATGAGCAGTTCTTC. Its protein is CASRATGGSYNEQFF. Full variable domain (outside the CDR3, taken from reference TRBV2 and TRBJ2-1): EPEVTQTPSHQVTQMGQEVILRCVPISNHLYFYWYRQILGQKVEFLVSFYNNEISEKSEIFDDQFSVERPDGSNFTLKIRSTKLEDSAMYFCASRATGGSYNEQFFGPGTRLTVL.

The chain recombines TRBV7-3 with TRBJ2-5, with D possibly TRBD2 on 7 matching bases. This CDR3 is 19 amino acids long. The ends were cut back, 2 bases at V and 4 bases at J, with 26 bases in the middle. Germline CDR1 SGHTA, CDR2 FQGTGA. CDR3 nucleotides: TGTGCCAGCAGCTTATTTGCGAGACACAGGGAGGGAAAGGGAGAGACCCAGTACTTC. Protein product: CASSLFARHREGKGETQYF.

This clone appeared a single time. The rearrangement uses TRBV27 and TRBJ2-2; D is possibly TRBD1 (6 bases). The CDR3 sequence is 14 residues long. V lost 3 bases, J lost 6 bases, and 11 bases lay in between. Germline V gene data show CDR1 as MNHEY and CDR2 as SMNVEV (reference sequence). The CDR3 DNA is TGTGCCAGCAGTTTCATCCCAGGGGCCGGGGAGCTGTTTTTT. Translation gives CASSFIPGAGELFF.

This clone appeared a single time. This chain joins TRBV7-9 and TRBJ1-3; 7 bases fit TRBD1. CDR1 is SEHNR, CDR2 FQNEAQ, per germline (reference sequence). The CDR3 loop spans 16 amino acids. Trimming removed 5 bases from V and 2 bases from J; junction bases left unmatched: 9. CDR3 nucleotides: TGTGCCAGCAGCGGCGCACCAGGGGGAGCTGGAAACACCATATATTTT. It encodes CASSGAPGGAGNTIYF.